Given below is one T cell receptor beta chain in context. The data are from a study of glioma-infiltrating T cells after dendritic cell vaccination. The CDR3 contains 16 residues. Germline CDR1 MNHEY, CDR2 SMNVEV (reference sequence). Losses at the gene ends were 0 bases for V and 1 base for J; bases not matched to a gene: 1. The assay was immunoSEQ multiplex PCR, and TCRdb's table has in-frame clones only and misses some. This table holds fewer than 110,000 clones, roughly 80% found once. The TCR sequence derives from a human donor with glioblastoma. The sample here was blood, taken before dendritic cell vaccination. V is TRBV27 and J is TRBJ2-3; TRBD2 agrees at 10 bases. CDR3 in amino acids: CASSLSLAGGTDTQYF. CDR3 DNA sequence: TGTGCCAGCAGTTTATCGCTAGCGGGGGGCACAGATACGCAGTATTTT.